The T cell receptor (beta chain) under discussion was sequenced for a study of cytomegalovirus exposure and HLA in healthy donors. The study's findings and limits: Analysis was carried out at a later point, and it linked a missense DCLRE1C variant to TCR beta V- and J-gene trimming. In a later analysis, around 18,000 TCR beta sequences were associated with HLA alleles at 0.05 false discovery rate.

Concerning this clone itself: Its antigen is unidentified.

13 Jbeta primers and 60 Vbeta primers were used for the PCR. Some clones are missing from TCRdb's copy, which holds only in-frame ones; the method was immunoSEQ multiplex PCR. Seen here are roughly 200,000 clones, 70% to 85% observed once, and the top ten hold 0.65% to 0.75%. The sequence was obtained from a middle-aged woman in good health and CMV-seronegative. Sequenced input: PBMCs.

The chain's CDR3 is CASSPGGPYNEQFF. CDR3 sequence (DNA): TGTGCCAGCAGCCCAGGGGGGCCCTACAATGAGCAGTTCTTC. This chain connects TRBV27 to TRBJ2-1, with a possible D match to TRBD1 (7 bases). Germline CDR1 MNHEY, CDR2 SMNVEV (reference sequence). V lost 6 bases, J lost 2 bases, and 11 bases lay in between. This CDR3 spans 14 amino acids.